This entry lists 11 T cell receptor beta chains sequenced from one sample in a study of siplizumab effects on memory and regulatory T cells. The table came from immunoSEQ multiplex PCR; TCRdb's copy has only in-frame clones and leaves some out. The top ten clones hold 0.14% to 0.15% of a sample with some 100,000 clones, more than 85% of them seen once. Sequencing used CD4+ T cells sorted from blood. The receptors come from a human donor in good health.

The rearrangement joins TRBV4-1 to TRBJ1-6; D remains ambiguous. Trimming pared 7 bases from V and 5 bases from J, leaving 12 bases between. This CDR3 contains 14 residues. Germline CDR1 MGHRA, CDR2 YSYEKL. The CDR3 sequence: CASTRGTNNSPLHF. The CDR3 DNA reads as TGCGCCAGCACGCGCGGAACCAATAATTCACCCCTCCACTTT.

The chain is built from TRBV5-1 and TRBJ2-5; 8 bases agree with TRBD2. This CDR3 has 16 amino acids. The V segment lost 1 base and the J segment 0 bases; nucleotides outside the gene matches: 5. CDR1 SGHRS and CDR2 YFSETQ come from the germline V gene. CDR3 DNA sequence: TGCGCCAGCAGCTTGAGAGCGGGGGCCTACCAAGAGACCCAGTACTTC. The encoded protein is CASSLRAGAYQETQYF.

The chain joins TRBV12-5 to TRBJ2-3, with D uncertain. V was trimmed by 9 bases and J by 0 bases, leaving 10 bases between them. CDR3 length equals 13 residues. Germline values: CDR1 LGHNT, CDR2 FRNRAP. CDR3 amino acids: CASSFSSTDTQYF. The CDR3 bases are TGTGCTAGCTCATTCTCTAGCACAGATACGCAGTATTTT.

The chain recombines TRBV11-2 with TRBJ2-4; D possibly uses TRBD1 or TRBD2 (5 bases each). The CDR3 spans 16 residues. Trimming removed 1 base from V and 0 bases from J, with 10 bases in between. CDR1 is SGHAT and CDR2 is FQNNGV in the germline V gene. The CDR3 bases are TGTGCCAGCAGCTTAGGGGACGGGTTAGCCAAAAACATTCAGTACTTC. Protein: CASSLGDGLAKNIQYF.

The chain is built from TRBV9 and TRBJ2-2; the D is unclear. The V end lost 1 base, the J end lost 2 bases, and 6 bases lay between the germline ends. This CDR3 is built from 14 residues. Germline-derived CDR1 and CDR2 are SGDLS and YYNGEE. Here the CDR3 reads CASSVHANTGELFF. DNA for the CDR3: TGTGCCAGCAGCGTACACGCTAACACCGGGGAGCTGTTTTTT.

This clone has just a few counts. The rearrangement joins TRBV6-6 to TRBJ1-1; D remains ambiguous. V was cut by 4 bases and J by 5 bases, with 11 bases left in between. Germline V gene sequence: CDR1 MNHNY, CDR2 SVGAGI (reference sequence). The CDR3 is 13 amino acids. The DNA of the CDR3 is TGTGCCAGCAGTTCTACGGGTGGGACTGAAGCTTTCTTT. Protein product: CASSSTGGTEAFF.

The chain recombines TRBV18 with TRBJ2-4; D possibly corresponds to TRBD1 (5 bases). CDR1 is KGHSH, CDR2 LQKENI, per germline. This CDR3 is 13 amino acids long. With 5 bases removed from V and 6 bases from J, the gap between germline ends came to 11 bases. CDR3 sequence (DNA): TGTGCCAGCTCAGACTCTCAGGGAAACATTCAGTACTTC. Translated, it gives CASSDSQGNIQYF.

The V and J genes are TRBV5-1 and TRBJ2-3; the D call may be TRBD1 or TRBD2 (6 bases each). Germline V lookup: CDR1 SGHRS, CDR2 YFSETQ. The length of the CDR3 is 16 residues. V dropped 0 bases and J dropped 3 bases, with 14 bases sitting between them. In DNA form, the CDR3 reads TGCGCCAGCAGCTTGGGGTGGGGGGCGAGGACAGATACGCAGTATTTT. Translating it yields CASSLGWGARTDTQYF.

This clone came up once. This sequence joins TRBV10-1 and TRBJ1-6, with 7 bases that match TRBD1. The V gene's germline CDR1 is WNHNN and CDR2 SYGVQD (reference sequence). After removal of 3 bases from V and 2 bases from J, the junction contained 10 bases not matched to a gene. CDR3 length: 18 residues. CDR3 DNA sequence: TGCGCCAGCAGTGATTTCAGACAGGGCAGTCCCTATAATTCACCCCTCCACTTT. Translation gives CASSDFRQGSPYNSPLHF.

The genes are TRBV28 and TRBJ2-7; D gene ambiguous. The CDR3 runs 10 residues. Germline V CDR1 and CDR2: MDHEN, SYDVKM. The V and J ends lost 10 bases and 3 bases respectively, with 7 bases between them. The CDR3 bases are TGTGCCACCTATAACTACGAGCAGTACTTC. Protein sequence: CATYNYEQYF.

V usage is TRBV10-1 and J usage is TRBJ1-5; the D gene is possibly TRBD1 (6 bases). Trimming removed 5 bases at V and 3 bases at J, with 8 bases between. The CDR3 is 13 residues long. CDR1 and CDR2 from the germline V gene are WNHNN and SYGVQD (reference sequence). Written as DNA, the CDR3 is TGCGCCAGCAGTCGGGGGCTCAATCAGCCCCAGCATTTT. It codes for CASSRGLNQPQHF.